The 7 T cell receptor beta chains listed next were all sequenced from one sample in a study of cytomegalovirus exposure and HLA in healthy donors. Vbeta (60) and Jbeta (13) primers were used in the PCR. Only in-frame clones appear in the TCRdb table, and some are missing; sequencing was by immunoSEQ multiplex PCR. The table lists 170,000 or so clones, about 82% of them singletons. Sequences were obtained from PBMCs. The receptors originated from a woman between 45 and 60 years old in good health and CMV-seropositive.

This clone was seen a single time. This chain connects TRBV5-6 to TRBJ1-2; possibly TRBD1 for D (5 bases). Deletions cut 2 bases from V and 7 bases from J, with 15 bases between. Germline V gene data show CDR1 as SGHDT and CDR2 as YYEEEE. The CDR3 loop spans 14 amino acids. The DNA of the CDR3 is TGTGCCAGCAGCTTCGGGTGGCAGGGAGGTGGCTACACCTTC. It codes for CASSFGWQGGGYTF.

The chain is built from TRBV6-6 and TRBJ1-5; 8 bases match TRBD1. Trimming removed 6 bases from V and 2 bases from J; junction bases left unmatched: 3. Germline loops: CDR1 MNHNY, CDR2 SVGAGI (reference sequence). This CDR3 spans 14 amino acids. CDR3 bases: TGTGCCAGCAGGGTACAGGGGGGCAATCAGCCCCAGCATTTT. It yields the protein CASRVQGGNQPQHF.

V and J are TRBV27 and TRBJ2-1, with 7 bases matching TRBD2. The CDR3 totals 15 residues. The V gene's germline CDR1 is MNHEY and CDR2 SMNVEV (reference sequence). V dropped 4 bases and J dropped 7; count of bases not matched to a gene: 10. CDR3 DNA: TGTGCCAGCAGTTCTAATGGGGAGGGCCGGAATGAGCAGTTCTTC. It yields the protein CASSSNGEGRNEQFF.

With respect to this clone: Distinct nucleotide sequences in the sample also encode this CDR3. This sequence joins TRBV9 and TRBJ2-7; TRBD2 agrees at 12 bases. CDR3 length: 15 residues. V trimming: 4 bases; J trimming: 3 bases; junction bases outside the gene matches: 5. Germline CDR1 SGDLS, CDR2 YYNGEE. Written as DNA, the CDR3 is TGTGCCAGCAGCCGAACTAGCGGGGGGCACTACGAGCAGTACTTC. Its protein product is CASSRTSGGHYEQYF.

The chain carries TRBV28 and TRBJ2-7, with 8 positions matching TRBD1. V dropped 2 bases and J dropped 0; count of bases not matched to a gene: 3. Germline CDR1 is MDHEN and CDR2 is SYDVKM. This CDR3 region has 15 residues. CDR3 in DNA: TGTGCCAGCAGTTTAACAGGGGGGAGCTCCTACGAGCAGTACTTC. This codes for CASSLTGGSSYEQYF.

V gene TRBV7-2 combines with J gene TRBJ1-1, with D hard to call. V was cut by 5 bases and J by 4 bases, with 14 bases left in between. CDR3 length equals 14 residues. Germline V gives CDR1 SGHTA, CDR2 FQGNSA. CDR3 DNA: TGTGCCAGCAGCCAATTCTCAGGTCCCACTGAAGCTTTCTTT. It yields the protein CASSQFSGPTEAFF.

This clone was seen a single time. The chain employs TRBV29-1 and TRBJ2-3; D might be TRBD1 (6 bases). Per germline, CDR1 SQVTM and CDR2 ANQGSEA. V shed 7 bases and J shed 0 bases, with 8 bases lying between them. The CDR3 has 12 residues. The CDR3 DNA follows: TGCAGCGGGGGACACAGCACAGATACGCAGTATTTT. The encoded protein is CSGGHSTDTQYF.